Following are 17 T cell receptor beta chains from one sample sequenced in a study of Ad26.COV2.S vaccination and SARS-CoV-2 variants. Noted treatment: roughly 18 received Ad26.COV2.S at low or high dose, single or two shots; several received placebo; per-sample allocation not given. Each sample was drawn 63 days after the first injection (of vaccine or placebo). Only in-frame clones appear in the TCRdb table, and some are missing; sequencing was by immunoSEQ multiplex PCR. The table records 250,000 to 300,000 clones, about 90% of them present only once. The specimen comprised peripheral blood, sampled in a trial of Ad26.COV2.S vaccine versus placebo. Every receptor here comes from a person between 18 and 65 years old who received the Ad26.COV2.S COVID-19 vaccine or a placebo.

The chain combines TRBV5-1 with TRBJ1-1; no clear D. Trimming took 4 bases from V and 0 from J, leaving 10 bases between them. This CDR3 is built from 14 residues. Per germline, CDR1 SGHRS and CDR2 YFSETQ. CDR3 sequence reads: CASSTTRMNTEAFF. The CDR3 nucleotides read TGCGCCAGCAGCACGACGAGGATGAACACTGAAGCTTTCTTT. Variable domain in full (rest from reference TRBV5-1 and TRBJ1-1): KAGVTQTPRYLIKTRGQQVTLSCSPISGHRSVSWYQQTPGQGLQFLFEYFSETQRNKGNFPGRFSGRQFSNSRSEMNVSTLELGDSALYLCASSTTRMNTEAFFGQGTRLTVV.

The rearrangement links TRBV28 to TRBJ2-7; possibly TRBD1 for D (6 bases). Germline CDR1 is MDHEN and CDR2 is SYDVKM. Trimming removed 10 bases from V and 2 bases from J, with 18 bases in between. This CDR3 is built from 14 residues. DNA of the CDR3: TGTGCCACCTTCACCGACAGGACACCCTACGAGCAGTACTTC. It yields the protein CATFTDRTPYEQYF.

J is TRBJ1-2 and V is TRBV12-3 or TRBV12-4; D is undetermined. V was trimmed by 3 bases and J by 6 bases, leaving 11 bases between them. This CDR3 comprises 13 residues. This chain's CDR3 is CASSFWGGDGYTF. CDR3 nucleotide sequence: TGTGCCAGCAGTTTTTGGGGTGGGGATGGCTACACCTTC.

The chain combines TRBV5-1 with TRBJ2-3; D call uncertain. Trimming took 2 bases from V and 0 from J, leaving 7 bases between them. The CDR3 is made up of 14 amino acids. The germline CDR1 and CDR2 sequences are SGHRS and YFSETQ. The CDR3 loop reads CASSLPLSTDTQYF. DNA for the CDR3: TGCGCCAGCAGCTTACCCTTGAGCACAGATACGCAGTATTTT.

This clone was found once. The CDR3 region is CASSAYGTSATYEQYF. The CDR3 region has the DNA TGTGCCAGCAGCGCCTACGGTACTAGCGCCACCTACGAGCAGTACTTC. The chain couples TRBV9 to TRBJ2-7; 7 bases align to TRBD2. This CDR3 comprises 16 residues. Germline-derived CDR1 and CDR2 are SGDLS and YYNGEE. Losses at the gene ends were 3 bases for V and 2 bases for J; bases not matched to a gene: 11.

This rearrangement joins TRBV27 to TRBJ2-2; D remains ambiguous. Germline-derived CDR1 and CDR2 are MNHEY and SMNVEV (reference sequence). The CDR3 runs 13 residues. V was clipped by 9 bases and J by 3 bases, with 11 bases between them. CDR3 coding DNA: TGTGCCAGTCAGGTAGCTCACACCGGGGAGCTGTTTTTT. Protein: CASQVAHTGELFF.

The CDR3 spells CASSPRDGNYGYTF. The CDR3, as DNA: TGTGCCAGCAGCCCCCGGGACGGTAACTATGGCTACACCTTC. V gene TRBV7-8 combines with J gene TRBJ1-2; possibly TRBD1 for D (5 bases). The CDR3 runs 14 residues. V lost 5 bases to trimming and J lost 1 base, with 11 bases between them. Per the germline V gene, CDR1 is SGHVS and CDR2 is FQNEAQ.

CDR3: CASSLGGAGSEKLFF. DNA of the CDR3: TGTGCCAGCAGCTTGGGCGGGGCAGGGAGTGAAAAACTGTTTTTT. This rearrangement joins TRBV5-5 to TRBJ1-4; TRBD1 might be the D (5 bases). Germline V lookup: CDR1 SGHKS, CDR2 YYEKEE (reference sequence). Trimming shortened V by 0 bases and J by 7 bases, and 13 bases separated the two germline ends. The CDR3 totals 15 residues.

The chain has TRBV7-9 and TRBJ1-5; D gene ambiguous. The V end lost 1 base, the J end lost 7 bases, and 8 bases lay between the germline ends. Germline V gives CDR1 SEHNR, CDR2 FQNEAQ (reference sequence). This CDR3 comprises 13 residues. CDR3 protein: CASSLEVSQPQHF. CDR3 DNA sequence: TGTGCCAGCAGCTTAGAGGTATCACAGCCCCAGCATTTT.

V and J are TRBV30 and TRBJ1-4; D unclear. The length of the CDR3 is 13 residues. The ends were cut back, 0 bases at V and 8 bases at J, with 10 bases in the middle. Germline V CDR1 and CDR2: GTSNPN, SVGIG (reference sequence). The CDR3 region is CAWSVNNREKLFF. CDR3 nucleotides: TGTGCCTGGAGTGTAAACAATCGGGAAAAACTGTTTTTT.

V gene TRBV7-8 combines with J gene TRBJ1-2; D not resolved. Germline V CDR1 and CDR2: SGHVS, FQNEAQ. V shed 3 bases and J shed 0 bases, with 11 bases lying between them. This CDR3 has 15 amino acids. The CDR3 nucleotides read TGTGCCAGCAGCTTTAGCCAGCATTCTAACTATGGCTACACCTTC. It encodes CASSFSQHSNYGYTF.

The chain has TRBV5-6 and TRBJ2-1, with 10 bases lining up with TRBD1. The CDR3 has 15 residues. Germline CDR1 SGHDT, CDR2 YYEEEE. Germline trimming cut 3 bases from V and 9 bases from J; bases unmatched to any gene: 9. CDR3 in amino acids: CASSSTGGAKLEQFF. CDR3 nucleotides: TGTGCCAGCAGCTCGACAGGGGGCGCAAAGCTTGAGCAGTTCTTC.

CDR3 region: CASNELAGFSYEQYF. In DNA form, the CDR3 reads TGTGCCAGCAACGAACTAGCGGGGTTCTCCTACGAGCAGTACTTC. J is TRBJ2-7 and V is TRBV11-2; 10 positions agree with TRBD2. CDR3 size: 15 residues. The junction had 6 bases not matched to a gene; V was cut back by 7 bases and J by 0 bases. Germline CDR1 reads SGHAT; CDR2 reads FQNNGV.

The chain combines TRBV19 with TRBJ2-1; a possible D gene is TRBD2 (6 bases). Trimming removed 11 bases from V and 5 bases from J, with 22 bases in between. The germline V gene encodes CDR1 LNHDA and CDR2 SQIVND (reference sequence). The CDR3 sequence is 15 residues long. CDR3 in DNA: TGTGCCTCCTTGAGCGGGCTAGGAAGAAACAATGAGCAGTTCTTC. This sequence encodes CASLSGLGRNNEQFF.

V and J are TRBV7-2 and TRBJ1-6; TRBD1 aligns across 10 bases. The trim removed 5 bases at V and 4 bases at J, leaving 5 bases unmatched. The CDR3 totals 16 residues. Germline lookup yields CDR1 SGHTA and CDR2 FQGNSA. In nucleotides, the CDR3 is TGTGCCAGCAGCCCTAGGACAGGGGGTTATAATTCACCCCTCCACTTT. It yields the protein CASSPRTGGYNSPLHF.

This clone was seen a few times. The CDR3 nucleotides are TGTGCCAGCAGTGAACAGGGGTTTAATCAGCCCCAGCATTTT. Translation gives CASSEQGFNQPQHF. The rearrangement links TRBV6-1 to TRBJ1-5; a weak D match, TRBD1 (6 bases). Trimming removed 2 bases at V and 4 bases at J, with 9 bases between. CDR1 MNHNS and CDR2 SASEGT come from the germline V gene. There are 14 residues in the CDR3.

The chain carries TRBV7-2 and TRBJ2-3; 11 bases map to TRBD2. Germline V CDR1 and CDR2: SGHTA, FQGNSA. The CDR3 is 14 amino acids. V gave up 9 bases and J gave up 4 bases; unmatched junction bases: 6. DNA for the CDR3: TGTGCCAGTCTTAGCGGGAGGGCCTCAGATACGCAGTATTTT. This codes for CASLSGRASDTQYF.